This TCR beta chain was captured in a study of Graves' ophthalmopathy and Graves' hyperthyroidism. Concerning this clonotype itself: Its cognate antigen is unknown.

General study points: Discriminating ophthalmopathy from stable hyperthyroidism, a 13-signature model attained a sensitivity of 85% to 90% and a specificity of about 81%.

Clinical symptoms, serum thyroxine, TRAb, thyroid ultrasound and orbital computed tomography were relied on for diagnosis. The TCR beta CDR3 regions underwent amplification from RNA transcripts. A first-round RT-PCR used HTBI primers, followed by a second-round multiplex PCR. TCRdb re-analysed the multiplex PCR reads in MiXCR, keeping a single row per CDR3 protein. Among hundreds of thousands of distinct CDR3 sequences listed, roughly 40% were seen once. With 0 bases removed from V and 1 base from J, the gap between germline ends came to 16 bases. The CDR3 loop spans 18 amino acids. The V gene's germline CDR1 is LNHNV and CDR2 YYDKDF (reference sequence).

Sequencing used peripheral blood. The rearrangement links TRBV15 to TRBJ1-5; D is undetermined. The sequence was collected from an adult man with Graves' ophthalmopathy. CDR3 sequence (DNA): TGTGCCACCAGCAGAGACAAGGCCGGGTTGGCGAGCAATCAGCCCCAGCATTTT. Amino acid sequence: CATSRDKAGLASNQPQHF.